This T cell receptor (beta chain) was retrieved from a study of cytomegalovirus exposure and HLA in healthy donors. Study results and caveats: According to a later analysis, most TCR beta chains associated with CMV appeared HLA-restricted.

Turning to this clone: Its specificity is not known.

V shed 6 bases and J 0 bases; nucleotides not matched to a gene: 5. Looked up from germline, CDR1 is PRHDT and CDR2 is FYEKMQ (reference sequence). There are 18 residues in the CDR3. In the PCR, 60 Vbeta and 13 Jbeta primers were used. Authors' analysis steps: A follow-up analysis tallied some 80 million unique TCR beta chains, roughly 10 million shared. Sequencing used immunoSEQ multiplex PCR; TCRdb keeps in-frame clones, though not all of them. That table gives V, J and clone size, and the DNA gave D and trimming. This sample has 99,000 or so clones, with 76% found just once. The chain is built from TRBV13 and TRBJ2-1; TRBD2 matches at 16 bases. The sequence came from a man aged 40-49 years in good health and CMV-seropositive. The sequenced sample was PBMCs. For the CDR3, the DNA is TGTGCCAGCAGTTCGGGACTAGCGGGAGGGAGCTCCTACAATGAGCAGTTCTTC. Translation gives CASSSGLAGGSSYNEQFF.